Listed here are 25 T cell receptor beta chains from one sample, sequenced in a study of blood T cell repertoires in COVID-19 (dated by TCRdb to the early 2020s). Library preparation used the immunoSEQ multiplex PCR assay. TCRdb obtained this table from immuneACCESS and retained in-frame rearrangements with V and J assigned. These tables miss some clones; where compared with another copy, unresolved V genes account for less than half of the shortfall, and the remainder is unexplained. Within this sample are 200,000 to 250,000 clones, with 84% of them counted one time only. The ten largest account for more than 4.5% of the sample. The sequenced sample consisted of peripheral blood. The receptors here all came from a woman in her fifties or sixties who had recovered from COVID-19.

The chain is built from TRBV3-1 (or the pseudogene TRBV3-2) and TRBJ2-3, with 11 bases identical to TRBD2. CDR1 and CDR2 (germline): LGHDT, YNNKEL (reference sequence). The CDR3 sequence is 21 residues long. Trimming took 1 base from V and 0 from J; bases not matched to a gene: 15. The chain's CDR3 is CASSQVPETSGVNASTDTQYF. The CDR3 coding sequence is TGTGCCAGCAGCCAAGTCCCCGAGACTAGCGGGGTAAACGCTAGCACAGATACGCAGTATTTT.

This sequence joins TRBV6-6 and TRBJ1-4; 11 bases agree with TRBD1. The J segment lost 11 bases and the V segment lost 3 bases, leaving 2 bases of the junction unmatched. Germline V gives CDR1 MNHNY, CDR2 SVGAGI (reference sequence). The CDR3 contains 13 residues. This chain's CDR3 is CASSYGQGAKLFF. The CDR3 DNA sequence: TGTGCCAGCAGTTATGGACAGGGGGCGAAACTGTTTTTT.

V usage is TRBV6-5 and J usage is TRBJ2-5; 14 nucleotides align to TRBD2. V was clipped by 5 bases and J by 8 bases; unmatched bases: 7. This CDR3 spans 15 amino acids. Germline V gene data show CDR1 as MNHEY and CDR2 as SVGAGI. The CDR3 region is CASSPTGTSGGTQYF. The CDR3 nucleotides read TGTGCCAGCAGTCCAACCGGGACTAGCGGGGGAACCCAGTACTTC.

V is TRBV18 and J is TRBJ1-4; D call uncertain. V lost 3 bases and J 4 bases, leaving 9 bases between the germline ends. The germline V gene has CDR1 KGHSH and CDR2 LQKENI. The CDR3 sequence is 14 residues long. CDR3: CASSPRSSNEKLFF. The CDR3 nucleotides read TGTGCCAGCTCACCTAGGAGCAGTAATGAAAAACTGTTTTTT.

A single count supports this clone. V is TRBV7-3 and J is TRBJ1-1, with a weak D call TRBD1 (6 bases). The V gene lost 5 bases and the J gene lost 1 base, with 8 bases spanning the gap. The CDR3 is 13 residues long. Germline V gene data show CDR1 as SGHTA and CDR2 as FQGTGA. The CDR3 sequence is CASSKTGNTEAFF. In DNA form, the CDR3 reads TGTGCCAGCAGCAAGACAGGGAACACTGAAGCTTTCTTT.

The V gene is TRBV5-1, the J gene TRBJ1-2; 11 bases are shared with TRBD1. CDR3 length: 15 residues. Germline assignment: CDR1 SGHRS and CDR2 YFSETQ. After removal of 3 bases from V and 0 bases from J, the junction contained 1 base not matched to a gene. CDR3 nucleotide sequence: TGCGCCAGCAGCTGGGGACAGGGGGCTAACTATGGCTACACCTTC. It encodes CASSWGQGANYGYTF.

This clone occurred a few times. V is TRBV3-1 (or the pseudogene TRBV3-2) and J is TRBJ2-7, with D uncertain. Trimming took off 3 bases at V and 1 base at J, with 7 bases between the two ends. CDR3 length: 13 residues. Germline CDR1 and CDR2: LGHDT and YNNKEL (reference sequence). DNA for the CDR3: TGTGCCAGCAGCCAGGGCAATTCCTACGAGCAGTACTTC. Protein: CASSQGNSYEQYF.

This clone was detected once. The rearrangement links TRBV18 to TRBJ2-3; D unclear. This CDR3 spans 15 amino acids. Trimming cost V 1 base and J 0 bases, with 8 bases left between them. The germline V gene encodes CDR1 KGHSH and CDR2 LQKENI. CDR3 region: CASSPLTASTDTQYF. The CDR3, as DNA: TGTGCCAGCTCACCACTCACAGCTAGCACAGATACGCAGTATTTT.

The chain recombines TRBV2 with TRBJ1-3, with a possible D match to TRBD1 (6 bases). Germline CDR1 is SNHLY and CDR2 is FYNNEI. There are 17 residues in the CDR3. Between the trimmed V and J ends, which lost 6 bases and 0 bases, there was a span of 18 bases. This CDR3 reads CASSSRHRDYSGNTIYF. The CDR3 coding sequence is TGTGCCAGCAGCTCCAGGCACAGGGATTACTCTGGAAACACCATATATTTT.

The chain uses TRBV14 and TRBJ2-2, with 7 positions matching TRBD1. Looked up from germline, CDR1 is SGHDN and CDR2 is FVKESK. The J segment lost 8 bases and the V segment lost 1 base, leaving 7 bases of the junction unmatched. CDR3 length: 15 residues. The CDR3: CASSQVGGALGELFF. The CDR3 DNA is TGTGCCAGCAGCCAAGTAGGGGGCGCATTGGGGGAGCTGTTTTTT.

The chain combines TRBV2 with TRBJ2-5; a possible D gene is TRBD1 (5 bases). The CDR3 loop spans 13 amino acids. Germline-derived CDR1 and CDR2 are SNHLY and FYNNEI. Trimming stripped 7 bases from V and 5 bases from J, with 14 bases between. The CDR3 nucleotides read TGTGCCAGCAAGGGGTACGGTCCGGAGACCCAGTACTTC. Its translation is CASKGYGPETQYF.

The count of this clone is one. The chain uses TRBV27 and TRBJ2-7, with 14 bases fitting TRBD2. The CDR3 runs to 16 residues. The junction had 5 bases not matched to a gene; V was cut back by 7 bases and J by 0 bases. Per germline, CDR1 MNHEY and CDR2 SMNVEV (reference sequence). The CDR3 loop reads CASMGLAGVSSYEQYF. The CDR3 region has the DNA TGTGCCAGCATGGGACTAGCGGGGGTTTCCTCCTACGAGCAGTACTTC.

The gene calls are TRBV5-1 and TRBJ2-3; perhaps TRBD1 as D (7 bases). This CDR3 spans 16 amino acids. Germline V CDR1 and CDR2: SGHRS, YFSETQ. The V gene lost 4 bases and the J gene lost 3 bases, with 18 bases spanning the gap. CDR3 protein: CASSLRGASKTDTQYF. The CDR3, as DNA: TGCGCCAGCAGCCTCAGGGGGGCTAGCAAGACAGATACGCAGTATTTT.

DNA of the CDR3: TGCGCCAGCAGCACCTGGCAGGGGATGAACACTGAAGCTTTCTTT. This codes for CASSTWQGMNTEAFF. This chain links TRBV5-1 with TRBJ1-1; a weak D match, TRBD1 (6 bases). V was shortened by 4 bases and J by 0 bases, with 13 bases between the two germline ends. The germline CDR1 and CDR2 sequences are SGHRS and YFSETQ. The CDR3 length is 15 residues.

The rearrangement links TRBV12-3 or TRBV12-4 to TRBJ2-1; D is unresolved. The V end lost 1 base, the J end lost 7 bases, and 8 bases lay between the germline ends. CDR3 length: 13 residues. For the CDR3, the DNA is TGTGCCAGCAGTTTAGACAGTAGGAATGAGCAGTTCTTC. This encodes CASSLDSRNEQFF.

This clone was detected once. The chain employs TRBV27 and TRBJ2-7; D is perhaps TRBD2 (6 bases). The V end lost 6 bases, the J end lost 6 bases, and 9 bases lay between the germline ends. The CDR3 has 11 amino acids. Germline loops: CDR1 MNHEY, CDR2 SMNVEV (reference sequence). The CDR3 here is CASSLGSEQYF. The CDR3 nucleotides read TGTGCCAGCAGCCTCGGGAGCGAGCAGTACTTC.

This CDR3 reads CASSLPGTGIYEQYF. The CDR3 bases are TGTGCCAGCAGCTTACCAGGGACAGGAATTTACGAGCAGTACTTC. This chain uses TRBV7-6 with TRBJ2-7; 8 bases agree with TRBD1. CDR3 size: 15 residues. Trimming at V came to 2 bases and at J to 4 bases, leaving 7 bases not matched to a gene. Looked up from germline, CDR1 is SGHVS and CDR2 is FNYEAQ. Full variable domain (outside the CDR3, taken from reference TRBV7-6 and TRBJ2-7): GAGVSQSPRYKVTKRGQDVALRCDPISGHVSLYWYRQALGQGPEFLTYFNYEAQQDKSGLPNDRFSAERPEGSISTLTIQRTEQRDSAMYRCASSLPGTGIYEQYFGPGTRLTVT.

The chain combines TRBV6-5 with TRBJ2-1; D might be TRBD1 (6 bases). Germline CDR1 reads MNHEY; CDR2 reads SVGAGI. The V end lost 1 base, the J end lost 7 bases, and 14 bases lay between the germline ends. CDR3 length: 15 amino acids. CDR3 sequence: CASSYLGALVNEQFF. The CDR3 DNA reads as TGTGCCAGCAGTTACTTGGGGGCTCTGGTTAATGAGCAGTTCTTC.

V usage is TRBV21-1 and J usage is TRBJ2-2; the table gives TRBD1 as D, unverified against the DNA. TRBV21-1 is a documented pseudogene. CDR3 length: 18 amino acids. CDR3 sequence (DNA): TGTGCCAGCAGCAAAGGAATCTACAGGGCTGATGACACCGGGGAGCTGTTTTTT. Protein product: CASSKGIYRADDTGELFF.

V usage is TRBV9 and J usage is TRBJ2-1; TRBD1 aligns across 7 bases. Germline-derived CDR1 and CDR2 are SGDLS and YYNGEE. The CDR3 has 15 amino acids. Trimming cost V 4 bases and J 0 bases; bases outside gene matches: 4. CDR3 sequence reads: CASSFRGNSYNEQFF. The CDR3 nucleotides read TGTGCCAGCAGCTTCAGGGGGAACTCCTACAATGAGCAGTTCTTC.

The chain combines TRBV5-1 with TRBJ1-1, with 7 bases lining up with TRBD1. Trimming took 5 bases from V and 2 from J; bases not matched to a gene: 3. The CDR3 is 13 residues long. Germline V gives CDR1 SGHRS, CDR2 YFSETQ. The CDR3 region has the DNA TGCGCCAGCAGAACAGGGGTAAACACTGAAGCTTTCTTT. Translated, it gives CASRTGVNTEAFF.

The chain uses TRBV5-1 and TRBJ1-5; no clear D. The CDR3 length is 10 residues. CDR1 is SGHRS, CDR2 YFSETQ, per germline. The V gene lost 4 bases and the J gene lost 8 bases, with 4 bases spanning the gap. CDR3 in DNA: TGCGCCAGCAGCCTAAAGCCCCAGCATTTT. This sequence encodes CASSLKPQHF.

V usage is TRBV30 and J usage is TRBJ1-2; D may be TRBD1 (5 bases). Germline loops: CDR1 GTSNPN, CDR2 SVGIG (reference sequence). The CDR3 extends over 14 amino acids. Trimming cost V 2 bases and J 6 bases, with 16 bases left between them. In DNA, the CDR3 is TGTGCCTGGAGTAAGACAGTAGGGTGGGATGGCTACACCTTC. This translates into CAWSKTVGWDGYTF.

The chain combines TRBV19 with TRBJ2-1; D is perhaps TRBD2 (6 bases). This CDR3 has 19 residues. Trimming shortened V by 5 bases and J by 4 bases, and 27 bases separated the two germline ends. Germline V gene lookup returns CDR1 LNHDA and CDR2 SQIVND (reference sequence). CDR3 amino acids: CASSPRLVGYMARYNEQFF. The CDR3, as DNA: TGTGCCAGTAGTCCGCGACTAGTGGGGTACATGGCTCGGTACAATGAGCAGTTCTTC.

V usage is TRBV5-4 and J usage is TRBJ1-3, with D unresolved. CDR1 SGHNT and CDR2 YYREEE come from the germline V gene (reference sequence). The CDR3 is 15 residues long. The germline V and J ends were trimmed by 3 bases and 0 bases, with 10 bases remaining between them. The CDR3 protein is CASSSGRSSGNTIYF. The CDR3 DNA reads TGTGCCAGCAGCTCCGGAAGGAGCTCTGGAAACACCATATATTTT.